This T cell receptor (beta chain) was retrieved from a study of glioma-infiltrating T cells. TCR alpha and beta CDR3 regions were amplified from RNA using iRepertoire nested multiplex PCR. TCRdb analysed the multiplex PCR reads with MiXCR anew, one entry per CDR3 protein. Found here are 150,000 or so distinct CDR3 sequences, about 39% of them singletons; the top ten hold 15% to 25%. The table lists this clonotype with a few counts. The CDR3 is made up of 16 amino acids. The V gene end was trimmed by 5 bases and the J gene end by 3 bases; junction bases not matched to a gene: 8. The source material was glioma tissue, nonneoplastic brain tissue, or PBMCs (not recorded which). This chain joins TRBV12-3 or TRBV12-4 and TRBJ1-5; 9 bases match TRBD1. This receptor was identified in a human donor with low-grade glioma or glioblastoma, undergoing nonglioma brain surgery, or in good health (not recorded which). The CDR3 here is CASSKSGTGNNQPQHF. In DNA, the CDR3 is TGTGCCAGCAGTAAGTCCGGGACAGGGAACAATCAGCCCCAGCATTTT.